Listed below are T cell receptor beta chains from one sample, sequenced in a study of response to subunit inactivated influenza vaccine. Each CDR3 protein gets one entry after TCRdb re-called the RT-PCR reads with MiXCR. Here the sample spans just over 300,000 distinct CDR3 sequences, roughly 20% being singletons. This specimen consisted of PBMCs from blood, obtained 21 months after vaccination. The receptors were sampled from a man aged 50-75 years who received an inactivated influenza vaccine. Both conserved end residues are part of each CDR3. The D gene is left open where the match is weak. Size is stated for part of the rows, as once, few or many counts, or as a class when the clone is expanded.

V: TRBV3-1
D: -
J: TRBJ2-1
size: -
CDR3: CASSRVGAGEQFF
DNA: TGTGCCAGCAGCCGGGTAGGGGCGGGCGAGCAGTTCTTC

V: TRBV4-2
D: -
J: TRBJ1-3
size: many
CDR3: CASSSQGANTIYF
DNA: TGTGCCAGCAGCTCCCAGGGTGCGAACACCATATATTTT

V: TRBV29-1
D: TRBD2
J: TRBJ2-3
size: few
CDR3: CSVVGSRAGGGTDTQYF
DNA: TGCAGCGTTGTGGGCTCCCGGGCGGGAGGGGGAACAGATACGCAGTATTTT

V: TRBV20-1
D: TRBD1
J: TRBJ1-5
size: -
CDR3: CSATYAGGPNQPQHF
DNA: TGCAGTGCCACATACGCAGGGGGGCCCAATCAGCCCCAGCATTTT

V: TRBV12-3/TRBV12-4
D: -
J: TRBJ2-1
size: few
CDR3: CASSPPHRTLPLPYNEQFF
DNA: TGTGCCAGCAGCCCACCCCACCGGACTCTCCCACTCCCCTACAATGAGCAGTTCTTC

V: TRBV27
D: -
J: TRBJ2-2
size: few
CDR3: CASKTVVTTGELFF
DNA: TGTGCCAGCAAAACGGTTGTTACCACCGGGGAGCTGTTTTTT

V: TRBV11-2
D: TRBD2
J: TRBJ2-3
size: few
CDR3: CASSTGLARMTGTDTQYF
DNA: TGTGCCAGCAGCACGGGACTAGCGCGGATGACTGGCACAGATACGCAGTATTTT

V: TRBV5-1
D: -
J: TRBJ1-2
size: -
CDR3: CASSSDGDPNYGYTF
DNA: TGCGCCAGCAGCTCGGATGGCGATCCAAACTATGGCTACACCTTC

V: TRBV6-5
D: TRBD1
J: TRBJ1-4
size: -
CDR3: CASSYSIQGQEKLFF
DNA: TGTGCCAGCAGTTACTCGATACAGGGGCAGGAAAAACTGTTTTTT

V: TRBV6-2/TRBV6-3
D: -
J: TRBJ2-2
size: -
CDR3: CASSYGRNRNTGELFF
DNA: TGTGCCAGCAGTTACGGGAGGAACAGAAACACCGGGGAGCTGTTTTTT

V: TRBV7-2
D: TRBD1
J: TRBJ2-7
size: -
CDR3: CASSLLQGDEQYF
DNA: TGTGCCAGCAGCTTACTGCAGGGGGACGAGCAGTACTTC

V: TRBV7-9
D: -
J: TRBJ2-4
size: -
CDR3: CASSPWTLNIQYF
DNA: TGTGCCAGCAGCCCTTGGACGTTAAACATTCAGTACTTC

V: TRBV5-1
D: -
J: TRBJ1-6
size: few
CDR3: CASSTTDNSPLHF
DNA: TGCGCCAGCAGCACGACAGATAATTCACCCCTCCACTTT

V: TRBV7-8
D: -
J: TRBJ2-7
size: -
CDR3: CASSFLGVNYEQYF
DNA: TGTGCCAGCAGCTTCCTAGGGGTGAACTACGAGCAGTACTTC

V: TRBV5-4
D: -
J: TRBJ1-1
size: -
CDR3: CASSKEVGTEAFF
DNA: TGTGCCAGCAGCAAGGAGGTAGGCACTGAAGCTTTCTTT

V: TRBV20-1
D: TRBD1
J: TRBJ1-1
size: many
CDR3: CSASRDRGWNTEAFF
DNA: TGCAGTGCTAGCCGGGACAGGGGGTGGAACACTGAAGCTTTCTTT

V: TRBV4-3
D: -
J: TRBJ2-1
size: -
CDR3: CASSYRDNNEQFF
DNA: TGCGCCAGCAGCTACCGGGACAACAATGAGCAGTTCTTC

V: TRBV29-1
D: -
J: TRBJ2-5
size: -
CDR3: CSVEDGGLETQYF
DNA: TGCAGCGTTGAAGACGGGGGCTTAGAGACCCAGTACTTC

V: TRBV4-3
D: -
J: TRBJ1-2
size: -
CDR3: CASSQEGGSDGYTF
DNA: TGCGCCAGCAGCCAAGAGGGAGGGTCGGATGGCTACACCTTC

V: TRBV7-2
D: -
J: TRBJ2-5
size: -
CDR3: CASSAGRETQYF
DNA: TGTGCCAGCTCCGCCGGTAGGGAGACCCAGTACTTC

V: TRBV20-1
D: -
J: TRBJ2-7
size: few
CDR3: CSARDRFPDLRAYEQYF
DNA: TGCAGTGCTAGAGATCGATTTCCGGACCTAAGGGCTTACGAGCAGTACTTC

V: TRBV12-3/TRBV12-4
D: -
J: TRBJ2-5
size: many
CDR3: CASSFAVGQGETQYF
DNA: TGTGCCAGCAGTTTTGCGGTGGGCCAGGGGGAGACCCAGTACTTC

V: TRBV6-5
D: -
J: TRBJ1-2
size: -
CDR3: CASSPPSRDYGYTF
DNA: TGTGCCAGCAGTCCCCCGAGTAGGGACTATGGCTACACCTTC

V: TRBV6-5
D: -
J: TRBJ1-4
size: few
CDR3: CASSYSGLRVGEKLFF
DNA: TGTGCCAGCAGTTACTCCGGTCTCAGGGTTGGTGAAAAACTGTTTTTT

V: TRBV4-3
D: -
J: TRBJ2-7
size: -
CDR3: CASSQDRQRYYEQYF
DNA: TGCGCCAGCAGCCAAGATAGGCAGCGGTACTACGAGCAGTACTTC

V: TRBV5-1
D: -
J: TRBJ1-1
size: many
CDR3: CASSLPEGPGAEAFF
DNA: TGCGCCAGCAGCCTTCCGGAGGGGCCAGGGGCTGAAGCTTTCTTT

V: TRBV7-2
D: -
J: TRBJ2-2
size: few
CDR3: CASSPAPGTSTGELFF
DNA: TGTGCCAGCAGCCCTGCTCCCGGGACATCTACCGGGGAGCTGTTTTTT

V: TRBV4-1
D: TRBD1
J: TRBJ1-4
size: -
CDR3: CASSQPGQGKTNEKLFF
DNA: TGCGCCAGCAGCCAACCGGGACAGGGGAAAACTAATGAAAAACTGTTTTTT

V: TRBV18
D: -
J: TRBJ2-1
size: few
CDR3: CASSPRMHEQFF
DNA: TGTGCCAGCTCACCACGAATGCATGAGCAGTTCTTC

V: TRBV6-2/TRBV6-3
D: -
J: TRBJ1-5
size: -
CDR3: CASSYTGTQPQHF
DNA: TGTGCCAGCAGTTACACTGGGACTCAGCCCCAGCATTTT

V: TRBV28
D: TRBD1
J: TRBJ1-2
size: -
CDR3: CASIRGGAGYGYTF
DNA: TGTGCCAGCATAAGAGGGGGCGCGGGCTATGGCTACACCTTC

V: TRBV3-1
D: -
J: TRBJ2-6
size: -
CDR3: CASSQEGRTSGANVLTF
DNA: TGTGCCAGCAGCCAAGAAGGCCGTACTTCTGGGGCCAACGTCCTGACTTTC

V: TRBV20-1
D: TRBD1
J: TRBJ1-6
size: -
CDR3: CSARDPRTGENSPLHF
DNA: TGCAGTGCTAGAGACCCAAGGACAGGGGAAAATTCACCCCTCCACTTT

V: TRBV28
D: -
J: TRBJ1-6
size: few
CDR3: CASSPPQRFSTYNSPLHF
DNA: TGTGCCAGCAGCCCACCCCAGAGGTTTAGCACCTATAATTCACCCCTCCACTTT

V: TRBV28
D: -
J: TRBJ1-3
size: -
CDR3: CASSSFTQGSGNTIYF
DNA: TGTGCCAGCAGTTCGTTCACCCAGGGGTCCGGAAACACCATATATTTT

V: TRBV5-1
D: -
J: TRBJ1-1
size: many
CDR3: CASSPSGERNAEAFF
DNA: TGCGCCAGCAGCCCGTCCGGGGAACGAAACGCTGAAGCTTTCTTT

V: TRBV12-3/TRBV12-4
D: TRBD1
J: TRBJ1-2
size: -
CDR3: CASSFRTGVTYGYTF
DNA: TGTGCCAGCAGTTTTAGGACAGGGGTAACCTATGGCTACACCTTC

V: TRBV20-1
D: -
J: TRBJ1-2
size: many
CDR3: CSAAISGYTF
DNA: TGCAGTGCGGCCATTTCGGGCTACACCTTC

V: TRBV11-2
D: -
J: TRBJ1-2
size: -
CDR3: CASSSLGSQRANYGYTF
DNA: TGTGCCAGCAGCTCCCTCGGTAGCCAGCGAGCTAACTATGGCTACACCTTC

V: TRBV12-3/TRBV12-4
D: -
J: TRBJ2-1
size: -
CDR3: CASSNYYNEQFF
DNA: TGTGCCAGCAGTAATTACTACAATGAGCAGTTCTTC

V: TRBV20-1
D: -
J: TRBJ2-2
size: few
CDR3: CSARDMDEGTLFF
DNA: TGCAGTGCTAGAGATATGGACGAGGGGACGCTGTTTTTT

V: TRBV4-1
D: TRBD1
J: TRBJ1-1
size: few
CDR3: CASRRNSPWGQENTEAFF
DNA: TGCGCCAGCAGACGCAACTCCCCCTGGGGACAGGAGAACACTGAAGCTTTCTTT

V: TRBV20-1
D: -
J: TRBJ1-5
size: few
CDR3: CSARKARVSNQPQHF
DNA: TGCAGTGCTAGAAAAGCCCGTGTGAGCAATCAGCCCCAGCATTTT

V: TRBV10-3
D: -
J: TRBJ1-1
size: many
CDR3: CAISETRTTEAFF
DNA: TGTGCCATCAGTGAGACAAGGACCACTGAAGCTTTCTTT

V: TRBV29-1
D: -
J: TRBJ2-1
size: -
CDR3: CSVEDQRDPLSNEQFF
DNA: TGCAGCGTTGAAGACCAACGGGACCCCCTAAGCAATGAGCAGTTCTTC

V: TRBV21-1
D: -
J: TRBJ1-4
size: few
CDR3: CASSKEAGVREKLFF
DNA: TGTGCCAGCAGCAAAGAAGCAGGGGTTCGCGAAAAACTGTTTTTT

V: TRBV28
D: -
J: TRBJ1-5
size: -
CDR3: CASSLSKGWGNSNQPQHF
DNA: TGTGCCAGCAGTTTATCGAAAGGGTGGGGCAATAGCAATCAGCCCCAGCATTTT

V: TRBV20-1
D: -
J: TRBJ1-5
size: -
CDR3: CSAAEGGADQPQHF
DNA: TGCAGTGCAGCTGAGGGGGGGGCCGATCAGCCCCAGCATTTT

V: TRBV12-3/TRBV12-4
D: -
J: TRBJ1-1
size: -
CDR3: CASTLRSLNTEAFF
DNA: TGTGCCAGCACCCTTAGGAGTTTGAACACTGAAGCTTTCTTT